This is a list of T cell receptor beta chains from one sample in a study of T cell responses to AZD1222 COVID-19 vaccine. Measured with immunoSEQ multiplex PCR; TCRdb has only the in-frame clones, and not every one. The sample records under 200,000 clones, 88% being singletons. Sequencing used peripheral blood, obtained on day 0 of AZD1222 vaccination. The receptor source for this set is an adult in good health. The CDR3 runs from the conserved cysteine through the conserved F or W. D genes are given only for firm matches. Clone size is given for some rows only: seen once, a few or many times, or a class if the clone is expanded.

TRBV15	TRBJ2-7	once	.	12	CATRGVGYEQYF	TGTGCCACCAGAGGGGTAGGCTACGAGCAGTACTTC
TRBV28	TRBJ2-5	.	.	14	CASSFAGTERTQYF	TGTGCCAGCAGTTTTGCAGGGACGGAAAGGACCCAGTACTTC
TRBV11-2	TRBJ1-2	.	.	16	CASSLEGVGGNYGYTF	TGTGCCAGCAGCTTAGAAGGCGTTGGAGGGAACTATGGCTACACCTTC
TRBV19	TRBJ2-7	.	.	14	CASSDGGPSYEQYF	TGTGCCAGCTCGGACGGCGGACCCTCTTACGAGCAGTACTTC
TRBV3-1/TRBV3-2	TRBJ1-5	.	.	17	CASSQGGRGKFNQPQHF	TGTGCCAGCAGCCAAGGCGGCAGGGGAAAATTCAATCAGCCCCAGCATTTT
TRBV24-1	TRBJ2-1	.	TRBD1	16	CATSEPTGTSPNEQFF	TGTGCCACCAGTGAGCCGACAGGGACGAGTCCAAATGAGCAGTTCTTC
TRBV27	TRBJ1-1	few	TRBD1	14	CASSVKTGQTEAFF	TGTGCCAGCAGCGTAAAGACAGGGCAGACTGAAGCTTTCTTT
TRBV9	TRBJ1-1	.	.	14	CASSVASGDVEAFF	TGTGCCAGCAGCGTAGCCTCTGGGGATGTTGAAGCTTTCTTT
TRBV28	TRBJ1-5	.	.	12	CASRQIPSPQHF	TGTGCCAGCAGACAGATCCCATCACCCCAGCATTTT
TRBV7-9	TRBJ1-2	.	TRBD1	16	CASSRPTRTGSYGYTF	TGTGCCAGCAGCCGTCCGACTCGGACAGGGAGCTATGGCTACACCTTC
TRBV30	TRBJ1-5	.	TRBD1	13	CAWGTGGDQPQHF	TGTGCCTGGGGGACAGGGGGGGATCAGCCCCAGCATTTT
TRBV6-1	TRBJ1-6	few	.	15	CASSEEVGALGLLHF	TGTGCCAGCAGTGAAGAAGTTGGGGCCCTTGGGCTCCTCCACTTT
TRBV21-1	TRBJ2-1	.	.	15	CASSAGTSYYNEQFF	TGTGCCAGCAGCGCGGGGACCTCGTATTACAATGAGCAGTTCTTC
TRBV29-1	TRBJ1-3	few	TRBD1	14	CSVEGQGTGNTIYF	TGCAGCGTGGAGGGACAGGGGACTGGAAACACCATATATTTT
TRBV7-2	TRBJ2-7	.	.	14	CASSLATQGYEQYF	TGTGCCAGCAGCTTAGCCACACAGGGCTACGAGCAGTACTTC
TRBV29-1	TRBJ1-2	.	TRBD1	14	CSVSQGASNYGYTF	TGCAGCGTTTCCCAGGGGGCGTCAAACTATGGCTACACCTTC
TRBV11-3	TRBJ2-1	.	.	13	CASSFGADNEQFF	TGTGCCAGCAGCTTCGGGGCGGACAATGAGCAGTTCTTC
TRBV5-1	TRBJ2-3	.	TRBD2	16	CASSTPLAGGTDTQYF	TGCGCCAGCAGCACACCACTAGCGGGGGGAACAGATACGCAGTATTTT
TRBV28	TRBJ2-7	.	.	20	CASSLFSRWLAGTRGPEQYF	TGTGCCAGCAGTTTATTTTCTCGATGGCTGGCCGGGACCCGTGGGCCCGAGCAGTACTTC
TRBV5-5	TRBJ1-3	.	.	13	CASRTTGGNTIYF	TGTGCCAGCAGAACCACAGGGGGAAACACCATATATTTT
TRBV11-1	TRBJ1-1	.	.	13	CASSLGGVTEAFF	TGTGCCAGCAGCTTAGGAGGGGTTACTGAAGCTTTCTTT
TRBV29-1	TRBJ2-6	few	.	17	CSVEGQTTFSGANVLTF	TGCAGCGTTGAAGGACAGACCACCTTCTCTGGGGCCAACGTCCTGACTTTC
TRBV6-5	TRBJ2-2	.	.	14	CASTPGTGSGELFF	TGTGCCAGCACCCCGGGGACGGGGTCCGGGGAGCTGTTTTTT
TRBV6-1	TRBJ2-2	.	TRBD1	15	CASSPIDRVAGELFF	TGTGCCAGCAGTCCCATCGACAGGGTGGCCGGGGAGCTGTTTTTT
TRBV2	TRBJ1-2	.	.	14	CASRWSAANYGYTF	TGTGCCAGCAGATGGAGTGCAGCTAACTATGGCTACACCTTC
TRBV7-2	TRBJ1-4	.	.	13	CASSYTTNEKLFF	TGTGCCAGCAGCTACACAACTAATGAAAAACTGTTTTTT
TRBV7-3	TRBJ2-7	.	TRBD1	15	CASSPSGQVGGEQYF	TGTGCCAGCAGCCCCTCCGGACAGGTTGGAGGCGAGCAGTACTTC
TRBV7-9	TRBJ1-1	.	.	16	CASSLVAGPGNTEAFF	TGTGCCAGCAGCTTAGTTGCGGGGCCGGGGAACACTGAAGCTTTCTTT
TRBV29-1	TRBJ2-7	.	.	14	CSVEYGGPSREQYF	TGCAGCGTTGAATACGGGGGACCCTCGCGCGAGCAGTACTTC
TRBV24-1	TRBJ1-1	.	.	13	CATRERGGTEAFF	TGTGCCACGAGGGAGCGGGGCGGCACTGAAGCTTTCTTT
TRBV9	TRBJ1-5	.	TRBD1	17	CASSVVSGGLSNQPQHF	TGTGCCAGCAGCGTAGTCTCAGGGGGCCTCAGCAATCAGCCCCAGCATTTT